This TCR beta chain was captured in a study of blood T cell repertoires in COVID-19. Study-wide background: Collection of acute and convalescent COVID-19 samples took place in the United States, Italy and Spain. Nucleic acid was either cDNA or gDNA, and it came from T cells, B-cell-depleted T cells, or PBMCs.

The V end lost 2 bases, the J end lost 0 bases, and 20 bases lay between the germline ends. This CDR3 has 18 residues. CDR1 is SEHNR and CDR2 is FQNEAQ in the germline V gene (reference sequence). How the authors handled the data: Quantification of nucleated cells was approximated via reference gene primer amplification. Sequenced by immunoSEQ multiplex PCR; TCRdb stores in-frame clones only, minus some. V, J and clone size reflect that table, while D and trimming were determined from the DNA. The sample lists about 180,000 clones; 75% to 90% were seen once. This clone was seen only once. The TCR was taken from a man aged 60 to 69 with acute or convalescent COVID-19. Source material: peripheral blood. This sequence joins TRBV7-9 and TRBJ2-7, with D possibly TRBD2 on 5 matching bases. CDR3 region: CASSLPTAGSSRSYEQYF. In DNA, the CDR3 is TGTGCCAGCAGCTTACCCACCGCGGGTTCTTCGCGCTCCTACGAGCAGTACTTC.